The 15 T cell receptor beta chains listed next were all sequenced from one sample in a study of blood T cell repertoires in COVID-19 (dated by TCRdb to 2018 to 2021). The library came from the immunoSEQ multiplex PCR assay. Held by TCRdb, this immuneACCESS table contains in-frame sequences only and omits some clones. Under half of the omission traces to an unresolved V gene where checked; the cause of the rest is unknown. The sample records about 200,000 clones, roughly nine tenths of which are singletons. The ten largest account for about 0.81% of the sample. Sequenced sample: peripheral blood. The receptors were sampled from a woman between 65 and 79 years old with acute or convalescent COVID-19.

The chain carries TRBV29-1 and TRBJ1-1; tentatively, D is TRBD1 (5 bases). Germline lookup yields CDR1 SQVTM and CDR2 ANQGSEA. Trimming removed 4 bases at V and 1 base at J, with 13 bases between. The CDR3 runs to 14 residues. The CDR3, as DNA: TGCAGCGTTGGGGCAGGGAATAGGAACACTGAAGCTTTCTTT. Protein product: CSVGAGNRNTEAFF.

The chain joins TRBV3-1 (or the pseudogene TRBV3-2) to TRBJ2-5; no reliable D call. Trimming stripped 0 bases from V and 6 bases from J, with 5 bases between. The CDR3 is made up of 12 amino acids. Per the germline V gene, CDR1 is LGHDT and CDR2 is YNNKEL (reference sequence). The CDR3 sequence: CASSQDSKTQYF. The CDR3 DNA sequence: TGTGCCAGCAGCCAAGATAGCAAGACCCAGTACTTC.

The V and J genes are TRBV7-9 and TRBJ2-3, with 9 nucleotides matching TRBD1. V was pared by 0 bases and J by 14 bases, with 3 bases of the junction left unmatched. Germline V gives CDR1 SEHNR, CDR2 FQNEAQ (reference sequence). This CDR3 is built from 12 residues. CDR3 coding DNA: TGTGCCAGCAGCTTAGCGGGACAGGGCACGTATTTT. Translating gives CASSLAGQGTYF. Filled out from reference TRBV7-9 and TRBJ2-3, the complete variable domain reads DTGVSQNPRHKITKRGQNVTFRCDPISEHNRLYWYRQTLGQGPEFLTYFQNEAQLEKSRLLSDRFSAERPKGSFSTLEIQRTEQGDSAMYLCASSLAGQGTYFGPGTRLTVL.

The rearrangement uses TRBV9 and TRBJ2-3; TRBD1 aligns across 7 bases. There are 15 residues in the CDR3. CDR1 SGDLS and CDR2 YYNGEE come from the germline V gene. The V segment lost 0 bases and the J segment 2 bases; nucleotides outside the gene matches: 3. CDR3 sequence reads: CASSVEGAITDTQYF. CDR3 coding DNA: TGTGCCAGCAGCGTAGAGGGGGCTATCACAGATACGCAGTATTTT.

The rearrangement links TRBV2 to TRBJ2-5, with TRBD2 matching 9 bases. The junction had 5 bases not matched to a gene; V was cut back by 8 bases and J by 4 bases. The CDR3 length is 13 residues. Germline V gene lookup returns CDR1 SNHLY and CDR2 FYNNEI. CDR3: CASSGLAGETQYF. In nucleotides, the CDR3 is TGTGCCAGCTCGGGACTAGCAGGAGAGACCCAGTACTTC.

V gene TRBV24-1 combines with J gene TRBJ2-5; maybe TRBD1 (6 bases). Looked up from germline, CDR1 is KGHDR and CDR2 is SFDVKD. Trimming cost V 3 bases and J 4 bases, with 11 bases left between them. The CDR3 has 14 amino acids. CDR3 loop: CATSDAGDVETQYF. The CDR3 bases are TGTGCCACCAGTGATGCAGGGGATGTAGAGACCCAGTACTTC.

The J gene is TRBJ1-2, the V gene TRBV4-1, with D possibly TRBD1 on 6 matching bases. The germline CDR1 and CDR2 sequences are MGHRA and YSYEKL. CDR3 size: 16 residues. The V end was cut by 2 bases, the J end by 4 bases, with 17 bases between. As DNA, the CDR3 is TGCGCCAGCAGCCAATCCCGGGACACGGGGATCTATGGCTACACCTTC. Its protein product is CASSQSRDTGIYGYTF.

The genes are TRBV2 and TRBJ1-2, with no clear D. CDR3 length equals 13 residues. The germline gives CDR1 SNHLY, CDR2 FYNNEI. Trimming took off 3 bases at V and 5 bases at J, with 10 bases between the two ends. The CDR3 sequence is CASSDTSGYGYTF. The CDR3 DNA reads TGTGCCAGCAGTGATACGTCGGGATATGGCTACACCTTC.

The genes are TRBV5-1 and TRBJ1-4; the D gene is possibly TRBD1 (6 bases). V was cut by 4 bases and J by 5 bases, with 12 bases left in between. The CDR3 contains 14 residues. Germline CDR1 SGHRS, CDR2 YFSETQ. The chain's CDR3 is CASSTGTQNEKLFF. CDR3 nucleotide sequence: TGCGCCAGCAGCACCGGGACACAGAATGAAAAACTGTTTTTT.

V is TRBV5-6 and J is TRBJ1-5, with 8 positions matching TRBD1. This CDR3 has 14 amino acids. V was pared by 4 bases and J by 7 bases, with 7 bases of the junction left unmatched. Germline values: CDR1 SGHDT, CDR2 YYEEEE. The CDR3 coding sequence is TGTGCCAGCAGCCCAGGGGGCTCTTGGCAGCCCCAGCATTTT. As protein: CASSPGGSWQPQHF.

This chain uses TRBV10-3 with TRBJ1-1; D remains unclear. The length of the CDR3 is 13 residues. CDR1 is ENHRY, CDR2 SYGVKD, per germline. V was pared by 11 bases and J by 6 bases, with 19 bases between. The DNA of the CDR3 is TGTGCCGCGATGGACTCTCCCCAATCTGAAGCTTTCTTT. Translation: CAAMDSPQSEAFF.

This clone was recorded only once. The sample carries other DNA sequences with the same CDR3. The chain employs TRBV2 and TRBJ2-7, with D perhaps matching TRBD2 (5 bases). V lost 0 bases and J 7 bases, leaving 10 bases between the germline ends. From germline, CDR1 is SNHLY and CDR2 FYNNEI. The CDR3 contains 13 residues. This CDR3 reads CASSEARVGEQYF. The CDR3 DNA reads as TGTGCCAGCAGTGAAGCGCGGGTGGGTGAGCAGTACTTC. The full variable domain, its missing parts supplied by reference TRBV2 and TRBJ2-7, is EPEVTQTPSHQVTQMGQEVILRCVPISNHLYFYWYRQILGQKVEFLVSFYNNEISEKSEIFDDQFSVERPDGSNFTLKIRSTKLEDSAMYFCASSEARVGEQYFGPGTRLTVT.

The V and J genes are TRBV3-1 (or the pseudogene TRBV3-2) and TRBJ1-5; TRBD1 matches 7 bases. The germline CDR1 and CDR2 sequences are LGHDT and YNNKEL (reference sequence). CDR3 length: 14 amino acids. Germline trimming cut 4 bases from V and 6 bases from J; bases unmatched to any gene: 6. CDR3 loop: CASSLRDSLQPQHF. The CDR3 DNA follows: TGTGCCAGCAGCCTGCGGGACAGTCTTCAGCCCCAGCATTTT.

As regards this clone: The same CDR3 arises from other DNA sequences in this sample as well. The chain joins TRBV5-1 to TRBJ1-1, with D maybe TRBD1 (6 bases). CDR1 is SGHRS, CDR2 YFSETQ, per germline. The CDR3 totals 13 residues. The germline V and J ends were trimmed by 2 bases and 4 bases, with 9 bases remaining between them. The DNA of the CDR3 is TGCGCCAGCAGCTTACAGGGTGCCACTGAAGCTTTCTTT. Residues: CASSLQGATEAFF.

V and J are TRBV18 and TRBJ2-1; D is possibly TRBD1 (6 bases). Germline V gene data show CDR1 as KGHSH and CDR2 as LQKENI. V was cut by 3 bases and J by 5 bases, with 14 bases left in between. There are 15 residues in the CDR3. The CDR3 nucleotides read TGTGCCAGCTCACCCCTGGGGGCTGGGAACAATGAGCAGTTCTTC. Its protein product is CASSPLGAGNNEQFF.